This TCR beta chain was sequenced during a study of OX40 agonist ivuxolimab in advanced cancers. Measured with immunoSEQ multiplex PCR; TCRdb has only the in-frame clones, and not every one. In the table there are about 39,000 clones, about 93% of which are singletons. Unmatched junction bases numbered 5, after V lost 4 bases and J lost 4 bases. This CDR3 spans 16 amino acids. Germline V gene data show CDR1 as MNHNS and CDR2 as SASEGT. This TCR derives from an adult with an advanced solid tumor such as melanoma, head and neck, liver or kidney cancer. The chain combines TRBV6-1 with TRBJ2-1, with 12 nucleotides matching TRBD2. The sequencing used CD4+ or CD8+ T cells sorted from blood, collected in a trial of the OX40 agonist ivuxolimab. CDR3 residues: CASSALTSGGYNEQFF. DNA for the CDR3: TGTGCCAGCAGTGCGTTGACTAGCGGGGGTTACAATGAGCAGTTCTTC.